Described below is a single T cell receptor (beta chain) sequence and its context. Its antigen remains unidentified. Base qualities are not at hand, and no much larger clone is one base apart. Ophthalmopathy patients had moderately to severely active disease, Clinical Activity Score of at least 3, NOSPECS grade of at least 4, and duration under 3 months. Exclusion was applied to patients with uncontrolled infections, other autoimmune diseases, pregnancy or lactation. Diagnoses were based on clinical symptoms, serum thyroxine and TRAb, thyroid ultrasound and orbital computed tomography. PBMCs were isolated from approximately 10 ml of fresh peripheral blood by Ficoll-Paque density gradient centrifugation. Total RNA was extracted using Trizol reagent, and RNA quality was assessed on an Agilent 2100 Bioanalyzer. This sample was taken from a study of T cells in Graves' hyperthyroidism and ophthalmopathy (dated by TCRdb to between 2017 and 2020). Regarding the research as a whole: Peripheral blood samples were taken at initial diagnosis, before any treatment was given. The roughly 90 discovery patients were divided at random into training and test sets in a 7:3 ratio. The paper describes TCR Vbeta CDR3 sequencing of 120 to 150 peripheral blood samples, made up of some 42 ophthalmopathy patients, roughly 72 hyperthyroidism patients and 17 progressor patients. Whether ophthalmopathy could be predicted prospectively was tested in an independent validation cohort made up of approximately 19 hyperthyroidism patients plus 17 patients who later progressed to ophthalmopathy. Following sampling, methimazole starting at 30 mg daily was given to hyperthyroidism patients, and high-dose intravenous methylprednisolone was given to ophthalmopathy patients. The study also compared thyroid tissue and blood T-cell repertoires from five or six Graves' hyperthyroidism patients. TCR V-J signatures able to tell the groups apart were searched for in a discovery cohort of 90 to 100 patients, of whom around 43 had Graves' ophthalmopathy and around 58 had stable Graves' hyperthyroidism.

Study-wide findings and limitations: Ophthalmopathy was separated from stable hyperthyroidism by a 13 V-J signature model, with around 90% sensitivity and just over 81% specificity obtained in cross-validation and 80%/75% obtained in testing. Sample size was not statistically predetermined, and investigators were not blinded to group allocation. In validation, progression to ophthalmopathy was predicted by the model with 70% to 71% sensitivity and 72.22% specificity, a median of roughly six months before onset. Most expanded thyroid clonotypes (frequency above 0.001) were also detected in blood, a finding suggesting that blood repertoires may reflect thyroid immune responses.

The TCR beta CDR3 regions were amplified from RNA transcripts. For the first round of RT-PCR on the TCR CDR3, the HTBI primer set was used together with the Qiagen OneStep RT-PCR kit. A second multiplex PCR round built the libraries, followed by size selection and purification. The libraries were sequenced on an Illumina HiSeq2000 using paired-end 100 bp reads. The paper's processing steps were these. SOAPnuke was used to process the raw data, throwing out any read that contained adapters or uncalled bases, had a mean Phred below 15, or lacked an exact constant-primer or identifier match. COPE v1.2.5 was used to merge the high-quality paired reads, and each unique nucleotide sequence was defined as a clonotype. MiTCR v1.1 was used to align clonotypes to the IMGT TRBV, TRBD and TRBJ reference segments. Only V-J combinations with frequency above 0.0001, covering 99.2% of repertoires, were analysed. The TCS score was defined as the ratio of F50 (clonal expansion) to E x V (chaos), calculated using BLOSUM62-based TCRdist between CDR3 peptides within each V-J. Welch's t-statistics and random forest reduced around 510 V-J features to roughly 13, which were used in a naive Bayes classifier (R e1071). The similarity between thyroid and blood repertoires was quantified using the Morisita-Horn index. The public reads were reanalyzed by TCRdb: fastp trimming at Q25, MiXCR alignment, in-frame beta chains only. One record per CDR3 amino acid sequence lists the most common genes and DNA. For this entry, the V and J calls and clone size follow TCRdb and not the study's own pipeline. In all, the sample holds roughly 35,000 distinct CDR3 sequences, and 52% of those were seen once. 25% of the sample is taken by the ten largest.

Measured from the cysteine to the phenylalanine, the CDR3 is 13 residues long. Only the CDR3 region is kept as DNA, spanning 39 bases read in frame from base 1. The germline ends are 11 bases apart after V is trimmed by 3 bases and J by 4 bases. CDR1 and CDR2 (SGHRS, YFSETQ) derive from the germline V gene. This receptor was identified in a woman aged 40-49 years with Graves' ophthalmopathy. Sequencing used blood. The receptor chain draws on TRBV5-1 and TRBJ2-7; TRBD1 might be the D gene, on 6 matching bases. In nucleotide form, the sequence is TGCGCCAGCAGCTGGCGGACAGCATACGAGCAGTACTTC. This gives the protein CASSWRTAYEQYF.